The clone carrying this TCR beta chain has a count of ten or more. TCR beta CDR3 region amplification was performed from RNA transcripts. The primer set for the first-round RT-PCR of the TCR CDR3 was HTBI. TCRdb used MiXCR to reprocess the multiplex PCR reads, holding one entry per CDR3 protein. Among about 590,000 distinct CDR3 sequences, 15% to 17% were seen once, and the ten largest hold around 7.3%. A patient was excluded if there was uncontrolled infection, other autoimmune disease, pregnancy or lactation. The sample belongs to a study of T cells in Graves' hyperthyroidism and ophthalmopathy. Overall study context: Initial diagnosis, before any treatment, was when peripheral blood was collected.

The CDR3 extends over 12 amino acids. Germline V CDR1 and CDR2: LNHDA, SQIVND (reference sequence). The germline V and J ends were trimmed by 3 bases and 1 base, with 3 bases remaining between them. The specimen sequenced was blood. The sequence was collected from a woman younger than 45 with Graves' hyperthyroidism. The genes are TRBV19 and TRBJ1-1; no clear D gene. CDR3 nucleotide sequence: TGTGCCAGTAGTATCAGGAACACTGAAGCTTTCTTT. Encoded protein: CASSIRNTEAFF.